This T cell receptor (beta chain) was captured in a study of PD-1 blockade in classical Hodgkin lymphoma. Remarks on this clone: Its target is unknown.

Findings and limits, study-wide: The causes of the repertoire differences, possibly disease activity or prior therapy, remain undefined. It was CD4+ TCR diversity, not CD8+, that rose significantly by C4D1. Patients who responded completely had about the same baseline diversity as newly diagnosed patients.

The time point denotes: cycle 4 day 1 (C4D1), after more than 5 weeks of nivolumab. In every patient, relapse followed autologous stem cell transplantation, while exposure to brentuximab vedotin differed. Responses achieved at best were complete response, partial response or progressive disease. Trimming shortened V by 5 bases and J by 4 bases, and 17 bases separated the two germline ends. The length of the CDR3 is 15 residues. CDR1 is LNHDA and CDR2 is SQIVND in the germline V gene (reference sequence). The table came from immunoSEQ multiplex PCR; TCRdb's copy has only in-frame clones and leaves some out. This table has tens of thousands of clones, approximately 90% appearing once.

The receptor was derived from a human donor with classical Hodgkin lymphoma. V and J are TRBV19 and TRBJ1-1; D perhaps matches TRBD1 (5 bases). Material: peripheral blood mononuclear cells (PBMCs), obtained before the fourth cycle of nivolumab. The CDR3 region has the DNA TGTGCCAGTAGTTTCCGACAGTCACTAATCACTGAAGCTTTCTTT. Its translation is CASSFRQSLITEAFF.